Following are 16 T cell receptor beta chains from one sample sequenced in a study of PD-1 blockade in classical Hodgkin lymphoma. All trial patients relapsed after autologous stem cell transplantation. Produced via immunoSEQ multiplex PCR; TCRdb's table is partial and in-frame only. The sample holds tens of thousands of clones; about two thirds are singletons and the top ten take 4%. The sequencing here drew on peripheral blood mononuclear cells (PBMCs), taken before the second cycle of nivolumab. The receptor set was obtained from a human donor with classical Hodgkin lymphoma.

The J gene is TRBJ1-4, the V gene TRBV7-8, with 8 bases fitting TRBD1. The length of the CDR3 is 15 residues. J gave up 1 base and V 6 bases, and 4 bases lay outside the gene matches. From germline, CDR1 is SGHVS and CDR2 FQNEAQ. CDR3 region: CASRADRGTNEKLFF. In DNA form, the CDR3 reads TGTGCCAGCAGAGCCGACAGGGGAACTAATGAAAAACTGTTTTTT.

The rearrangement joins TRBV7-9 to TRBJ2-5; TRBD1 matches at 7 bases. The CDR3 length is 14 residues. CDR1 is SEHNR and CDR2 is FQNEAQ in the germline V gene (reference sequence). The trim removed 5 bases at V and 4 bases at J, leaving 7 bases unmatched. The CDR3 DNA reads TGTGCCAGCAGCCCACGACAGGGTGGAGAGACCCAGTACTTC. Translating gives CASSPRQGGETQYF.

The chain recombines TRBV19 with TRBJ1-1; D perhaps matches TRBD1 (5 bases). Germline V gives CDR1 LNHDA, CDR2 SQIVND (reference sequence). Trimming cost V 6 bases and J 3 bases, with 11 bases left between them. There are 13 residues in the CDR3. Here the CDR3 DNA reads TGTGCCAGTAGGGCAGGGATTTACACTGAAGCTTTCTTT. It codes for CASRAGIYTEAFF. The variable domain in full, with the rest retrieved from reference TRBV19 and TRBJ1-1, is DGGITQSPKYLFRKEGQNVTLSCEQNLNHDAMYWYRQDPGQGLRLIYYSQIVNDFQKGDIAEGYSVSREKKESFPLTVTSAQKNPTAFYLCASRAGIYTEAFFGQGTRLTVV.

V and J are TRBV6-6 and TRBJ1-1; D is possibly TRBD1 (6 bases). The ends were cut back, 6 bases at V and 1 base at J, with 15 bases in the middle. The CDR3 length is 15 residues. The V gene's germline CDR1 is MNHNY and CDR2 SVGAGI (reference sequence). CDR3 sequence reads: CASRPTQGGNTEAFF. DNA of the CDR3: TGTGCCAGCAGACCAACACAGGGAGGGAACACTGAAGCTTTCTTT.

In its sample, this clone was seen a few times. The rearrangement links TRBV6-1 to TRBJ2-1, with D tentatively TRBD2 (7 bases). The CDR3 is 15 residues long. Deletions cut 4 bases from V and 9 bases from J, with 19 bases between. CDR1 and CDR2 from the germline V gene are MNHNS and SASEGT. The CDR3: CASSGGGGARTEQFF. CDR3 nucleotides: TGTGCCAGCAGTGGGGGAGGGGGTGCACGTACTGAGCAGTTCTTC.

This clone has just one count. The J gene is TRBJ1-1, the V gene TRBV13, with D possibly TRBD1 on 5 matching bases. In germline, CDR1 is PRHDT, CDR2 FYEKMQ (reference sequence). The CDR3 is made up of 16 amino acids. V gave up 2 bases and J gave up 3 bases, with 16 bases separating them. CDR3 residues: CASSLPPSWGDTEAFF. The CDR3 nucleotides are TGTGCCAGCAGCTTACCGCCGTCCTGGGGGGACACTGAAGCTTTCTTT.

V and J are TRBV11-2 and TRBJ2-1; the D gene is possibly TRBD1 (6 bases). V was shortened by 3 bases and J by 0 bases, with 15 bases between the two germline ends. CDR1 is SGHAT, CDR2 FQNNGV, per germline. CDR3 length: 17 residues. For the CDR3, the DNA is TGTGCCAGCAGCTTCGACAGGTCTCCGGACTCCTACAATGAGCAGTTCTTC. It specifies CASSFDRSPDSYNEQFF.

As DNA, the CDR3 is TGTGCCTGGAGCCGACTAGCGGGAGGGTACTACAATGAGCAGTTCTTC. As protein: CAWSRLAGGYYNEQFF. This chain links TRBV30 with TRBJ2-1; 14 nucleotides match TRBD2. The germline V gene encodes CDR1 GTSNPN and CDR2 SVGIG (reference sequence). The CDR3 runs 16 residues. The V and J ends lost 3 bases and 3 bases, in that order; junction bases with no gene match: 4.

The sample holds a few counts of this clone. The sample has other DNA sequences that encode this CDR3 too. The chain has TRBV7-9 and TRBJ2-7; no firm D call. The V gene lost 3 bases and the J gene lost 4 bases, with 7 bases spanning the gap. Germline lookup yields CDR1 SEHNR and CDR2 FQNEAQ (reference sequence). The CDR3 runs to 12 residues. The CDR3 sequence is CASSLGSYEQYF. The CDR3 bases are TGTGCCAGCAGCTTGGGCAGTTACGAGCAGTACTTC.

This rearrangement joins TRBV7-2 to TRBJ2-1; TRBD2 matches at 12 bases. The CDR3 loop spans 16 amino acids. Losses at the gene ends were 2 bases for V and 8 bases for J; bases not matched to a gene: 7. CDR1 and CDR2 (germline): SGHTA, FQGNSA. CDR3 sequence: CASSLPPGLAGDEQFF. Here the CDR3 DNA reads TGTGCCAGCAGCTTACCGCCGGGACTAGCGGGCGATGAGCAGTTCTTC.

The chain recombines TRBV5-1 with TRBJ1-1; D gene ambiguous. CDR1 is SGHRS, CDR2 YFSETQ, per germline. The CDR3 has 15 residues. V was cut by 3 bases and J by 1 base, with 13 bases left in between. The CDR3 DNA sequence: TGCGCCAGCAGCTCCCTTGCAGCGAGGAACACTGAAGCTTTCTTT. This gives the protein CASSSLAARNTEAFF.

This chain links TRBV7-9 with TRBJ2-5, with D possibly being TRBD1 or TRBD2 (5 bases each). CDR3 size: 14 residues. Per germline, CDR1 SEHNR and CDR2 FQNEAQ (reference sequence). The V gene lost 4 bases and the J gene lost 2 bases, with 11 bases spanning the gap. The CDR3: CASSWPGRQETQYF. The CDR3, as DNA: TGTGCCAGCAGCTGGCCGGGACGGCAAGAGACCCAGTACTTC.

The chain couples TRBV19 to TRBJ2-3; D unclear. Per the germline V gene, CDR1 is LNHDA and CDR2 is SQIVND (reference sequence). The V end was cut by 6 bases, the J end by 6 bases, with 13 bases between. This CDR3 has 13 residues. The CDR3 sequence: CASRTNTEDTQYF. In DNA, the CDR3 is TGTGCCAGTAGGACAAACACCGAGGATACGCAGTATTTT.

CDR3 sequence: CASSLTSTGETQYF. CDR3 bases: TGTGCCAGCAGCCTTACTAGTACCGGAGAGACCCAGTACTTC. The V call is TRBV9, the J call TRBJ2-5; maybe TRBD2 (5 bases). Germline CDR1 reads SGDLS; CDR2 reads YYNGEE. This CDR3 spans 14 amino acids. V was cut by 4 bases and J by 4 bases, with 14 bases left in between. Looking up the rest from reference TRBV9 and TRBJ2-5 gives the full variable domain: DSGVTQTPKHLITATGQRVTLRCSPRSGDLSVYWYQQSLDQGLQFLIQYYNGEERAKGNILERFSAQQFPDLHSELNLSSLELGDSALYFCASSLTSTGETQYFGPGTRLLVL.

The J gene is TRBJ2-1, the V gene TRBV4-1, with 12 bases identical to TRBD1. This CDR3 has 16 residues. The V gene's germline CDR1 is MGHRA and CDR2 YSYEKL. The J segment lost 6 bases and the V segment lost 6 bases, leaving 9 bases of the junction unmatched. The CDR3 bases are TGCGCCAGCAGACGAACCGGGACAGGGGGCTTCAATGAGCAGTTCTTC. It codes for CASRRTGTGGFNEQFF.

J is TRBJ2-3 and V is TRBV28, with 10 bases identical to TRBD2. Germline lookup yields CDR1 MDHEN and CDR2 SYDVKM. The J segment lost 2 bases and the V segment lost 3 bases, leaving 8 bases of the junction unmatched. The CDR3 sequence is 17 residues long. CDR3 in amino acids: CASSLLAGDGATDTQYF. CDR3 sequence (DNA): TGTGCCAGCAGTTTGCTAGCGGGGGACGGGGCCACAGATACGCAGTATTTT.